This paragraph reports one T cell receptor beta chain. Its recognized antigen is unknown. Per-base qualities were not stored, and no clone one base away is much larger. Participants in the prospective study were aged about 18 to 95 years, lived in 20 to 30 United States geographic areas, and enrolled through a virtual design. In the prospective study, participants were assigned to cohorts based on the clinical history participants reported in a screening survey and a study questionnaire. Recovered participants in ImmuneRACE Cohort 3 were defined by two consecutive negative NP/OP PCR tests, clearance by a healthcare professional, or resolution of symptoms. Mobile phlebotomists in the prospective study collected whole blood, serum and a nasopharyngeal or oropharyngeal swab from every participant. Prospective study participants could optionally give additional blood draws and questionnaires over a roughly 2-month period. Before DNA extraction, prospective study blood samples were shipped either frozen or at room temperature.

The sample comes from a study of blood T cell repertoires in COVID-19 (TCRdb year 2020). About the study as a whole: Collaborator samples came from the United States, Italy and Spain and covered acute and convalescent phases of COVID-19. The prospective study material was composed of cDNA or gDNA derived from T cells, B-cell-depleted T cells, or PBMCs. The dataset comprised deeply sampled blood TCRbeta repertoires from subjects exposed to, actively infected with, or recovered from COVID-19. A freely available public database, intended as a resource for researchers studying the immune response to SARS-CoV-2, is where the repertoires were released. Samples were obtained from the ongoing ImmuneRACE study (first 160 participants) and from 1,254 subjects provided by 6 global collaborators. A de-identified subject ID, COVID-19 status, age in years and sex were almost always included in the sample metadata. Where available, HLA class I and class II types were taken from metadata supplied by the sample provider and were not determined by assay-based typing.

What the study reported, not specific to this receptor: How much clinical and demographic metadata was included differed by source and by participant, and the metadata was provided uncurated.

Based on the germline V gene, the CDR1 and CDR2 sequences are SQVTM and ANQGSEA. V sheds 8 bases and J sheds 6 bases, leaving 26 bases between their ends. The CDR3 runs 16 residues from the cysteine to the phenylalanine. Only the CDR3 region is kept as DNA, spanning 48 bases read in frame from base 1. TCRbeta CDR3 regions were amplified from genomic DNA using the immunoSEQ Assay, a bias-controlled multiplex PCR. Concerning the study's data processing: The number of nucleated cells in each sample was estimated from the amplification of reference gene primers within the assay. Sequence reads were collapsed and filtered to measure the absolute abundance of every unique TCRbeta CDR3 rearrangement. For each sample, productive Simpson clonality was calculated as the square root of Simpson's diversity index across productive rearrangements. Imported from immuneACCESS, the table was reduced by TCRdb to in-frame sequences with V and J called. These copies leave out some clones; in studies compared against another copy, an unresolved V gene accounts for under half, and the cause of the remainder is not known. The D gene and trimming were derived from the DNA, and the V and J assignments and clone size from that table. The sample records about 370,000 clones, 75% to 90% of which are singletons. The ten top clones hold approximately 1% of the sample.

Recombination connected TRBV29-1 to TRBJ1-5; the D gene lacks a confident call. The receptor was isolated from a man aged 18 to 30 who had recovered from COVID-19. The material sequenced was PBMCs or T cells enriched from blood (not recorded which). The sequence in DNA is TGCAGCCTGTTTCGGGTAGGAGAGGGCCGGGGTCAGCCCCAGCATTTT. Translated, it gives CSLFRVGEGRGQPQHF.